This T cell receptor beta chain is from a study of blood T cell repertoires in COVID-19. Study details: Acute and convalescent COVID-19 samples came from the United States, Italy and Spain. Sources were T cells, B-cell-depleted T cells, or PBMCs; the material itself was cDNA or gDNA.

The ends lost 3 bases at V and 4 bases at J; junction bases unmatched: 7. This CDR3 region has 15 residues. The V gene's germline CDR1 is SGHTA and CDR2 FQGTGA. In the authors' methods: Estimation of nucleated cell counts relied on the amplification of reference gene primers. Only in-frame clones appear in the TCRdb table, and some are missing; sequencing was by immunoSEQ multiplex PCR. The D gene and trimming were derived from the DNA, and the V and J assignments and clone size from that table. The data contain a few hundred thousand clones, roughly 86% of them seen just once; the ten biggest clones take up 9.4%.

The sequence was obtained from a man in his late teens or twenties with active or convalescent COVID-19. The sequenced sample was peripheral blood. The genes are TRBV7-3 and TRBJ2-7, with TRBD2 identical over 9 bases. The CDR3 DNA follows: TGTGCCAGCAGCTTCGGGCTAGCGGGGCCTTACGAGCAGTACTTC. Translation gives CASSFGLAGPYEQYF.